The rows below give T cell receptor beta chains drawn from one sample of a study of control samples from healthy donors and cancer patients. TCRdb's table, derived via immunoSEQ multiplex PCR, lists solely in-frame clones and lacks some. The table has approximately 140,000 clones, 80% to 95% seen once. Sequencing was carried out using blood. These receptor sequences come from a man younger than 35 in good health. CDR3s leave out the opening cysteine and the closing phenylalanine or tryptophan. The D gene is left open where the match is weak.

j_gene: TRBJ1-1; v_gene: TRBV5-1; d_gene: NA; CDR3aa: ASSLVGQGGAGTEAF
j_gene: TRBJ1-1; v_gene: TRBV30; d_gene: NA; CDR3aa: AWSVGVGRTEAF
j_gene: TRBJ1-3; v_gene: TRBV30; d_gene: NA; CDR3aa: AWTGASGNTIY
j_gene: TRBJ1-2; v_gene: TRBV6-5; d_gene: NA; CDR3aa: ASQTIGGLDYGYT
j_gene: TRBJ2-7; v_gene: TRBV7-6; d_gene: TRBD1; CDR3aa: ASSLGTGDSYEQY
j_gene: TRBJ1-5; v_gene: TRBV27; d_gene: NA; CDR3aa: ASSFPGQPQH
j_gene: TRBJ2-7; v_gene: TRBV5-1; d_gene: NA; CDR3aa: ASTSDRSYEQY
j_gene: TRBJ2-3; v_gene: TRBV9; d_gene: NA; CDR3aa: ASSVRKEGRGIDTQY
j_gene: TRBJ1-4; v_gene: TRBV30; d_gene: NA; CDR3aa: ASTPPDGKLF
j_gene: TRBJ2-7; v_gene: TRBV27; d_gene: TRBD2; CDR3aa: ASRGGSYEQY
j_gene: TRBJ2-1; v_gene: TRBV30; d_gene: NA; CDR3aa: AWTSVSRNSYNEQF
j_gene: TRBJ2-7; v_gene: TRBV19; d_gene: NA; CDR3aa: ASSGMEYEQY
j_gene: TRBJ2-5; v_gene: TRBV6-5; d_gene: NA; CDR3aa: ASRPAAQETQY
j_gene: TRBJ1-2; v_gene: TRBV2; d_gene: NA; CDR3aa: ARAPKTPPGRDFYGYT
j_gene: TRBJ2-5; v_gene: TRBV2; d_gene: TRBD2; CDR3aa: ASSEARLAGSETQY
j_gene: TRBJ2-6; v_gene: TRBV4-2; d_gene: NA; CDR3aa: ASSQGKAGANVLT
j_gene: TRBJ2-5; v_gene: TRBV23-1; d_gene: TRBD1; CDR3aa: ASRTRDRGETQY
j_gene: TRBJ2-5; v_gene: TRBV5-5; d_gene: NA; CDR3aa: ASSFIRGRKETQY
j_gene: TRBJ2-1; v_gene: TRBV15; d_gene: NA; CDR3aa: ATSSDLGPWGKYNEQF
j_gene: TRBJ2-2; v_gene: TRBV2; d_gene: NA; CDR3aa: ASTTAQRNTGELF
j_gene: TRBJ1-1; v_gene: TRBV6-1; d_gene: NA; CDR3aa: ASSEARGTTEAF
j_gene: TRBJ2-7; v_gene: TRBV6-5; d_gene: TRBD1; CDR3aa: ASSSTGSSYEQY
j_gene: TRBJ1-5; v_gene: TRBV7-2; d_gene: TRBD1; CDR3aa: ASSLTGQAAQPQH
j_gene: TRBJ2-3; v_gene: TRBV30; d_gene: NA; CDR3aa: AWSVGGTDTQY
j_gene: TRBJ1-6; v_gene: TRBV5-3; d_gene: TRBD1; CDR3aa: ARSSGQAYNSPLH
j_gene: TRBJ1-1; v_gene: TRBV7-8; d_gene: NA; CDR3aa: ASITMGVNTEAF
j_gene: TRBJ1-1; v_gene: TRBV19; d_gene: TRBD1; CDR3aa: ASNVQGATEAF
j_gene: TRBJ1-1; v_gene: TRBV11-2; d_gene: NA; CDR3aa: ASSQIGNTEAF
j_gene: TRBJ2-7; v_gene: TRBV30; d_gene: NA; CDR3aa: AWSDQRASEQY
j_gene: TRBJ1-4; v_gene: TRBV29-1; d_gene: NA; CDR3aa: SVGQSSNEKLF
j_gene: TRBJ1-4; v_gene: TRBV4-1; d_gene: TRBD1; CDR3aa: ASRLTGGREKLF
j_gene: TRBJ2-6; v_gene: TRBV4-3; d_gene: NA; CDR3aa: ASSTRGPSANVLT
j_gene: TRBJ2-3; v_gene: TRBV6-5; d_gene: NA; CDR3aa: ASRWTESTDTQY
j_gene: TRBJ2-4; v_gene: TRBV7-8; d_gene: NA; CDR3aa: ASSLRRTDQRAKNIQY
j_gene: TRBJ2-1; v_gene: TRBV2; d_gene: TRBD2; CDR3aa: ASSEASPAGYPTGGEQF
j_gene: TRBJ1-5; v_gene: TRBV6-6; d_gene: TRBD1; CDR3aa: ASSSRQGGNQPQH
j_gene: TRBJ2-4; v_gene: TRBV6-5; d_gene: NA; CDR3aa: ASSYRAGIAKNIQY
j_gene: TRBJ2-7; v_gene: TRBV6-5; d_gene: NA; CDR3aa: AAARTQYEQY
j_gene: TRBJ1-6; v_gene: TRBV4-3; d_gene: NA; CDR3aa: ASSQDRWQLNSPLH
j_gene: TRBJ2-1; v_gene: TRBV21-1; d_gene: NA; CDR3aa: ASQRVKGNEQF
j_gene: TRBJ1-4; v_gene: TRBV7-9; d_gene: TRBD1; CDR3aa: ASSLAGGHEKLF
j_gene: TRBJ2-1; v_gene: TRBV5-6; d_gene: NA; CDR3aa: ASSVSWVPYNEQF
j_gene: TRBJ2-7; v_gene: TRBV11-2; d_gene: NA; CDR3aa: ASSLQPTEQY
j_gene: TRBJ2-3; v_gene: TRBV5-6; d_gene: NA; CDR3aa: ASSLNVRDTQY